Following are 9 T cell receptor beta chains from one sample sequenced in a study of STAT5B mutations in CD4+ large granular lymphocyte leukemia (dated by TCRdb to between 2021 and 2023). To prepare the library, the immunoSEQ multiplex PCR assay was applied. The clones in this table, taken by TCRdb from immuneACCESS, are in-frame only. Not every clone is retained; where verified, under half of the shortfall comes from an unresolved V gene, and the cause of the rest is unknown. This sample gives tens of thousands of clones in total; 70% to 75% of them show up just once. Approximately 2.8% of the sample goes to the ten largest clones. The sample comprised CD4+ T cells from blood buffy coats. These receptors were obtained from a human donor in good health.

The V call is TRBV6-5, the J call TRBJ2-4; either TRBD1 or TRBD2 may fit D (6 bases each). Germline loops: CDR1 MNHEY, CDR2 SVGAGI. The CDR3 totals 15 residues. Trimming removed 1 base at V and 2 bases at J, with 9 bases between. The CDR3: CASSYFRGPKNIQYF. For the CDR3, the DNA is TGTGCCAGCAGTTACTTTCGGGGGCCCAAAAACATTCAGTACTTC.

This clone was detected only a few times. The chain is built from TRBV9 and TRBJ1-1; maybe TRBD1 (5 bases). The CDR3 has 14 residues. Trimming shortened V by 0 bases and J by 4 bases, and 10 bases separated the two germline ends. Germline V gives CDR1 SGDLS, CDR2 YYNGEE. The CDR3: CASSVATGGTEAFF. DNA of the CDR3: TGTGCCAGCAGCGTAGCTACGGGGGGCACTGAAGCTTTCTTT.

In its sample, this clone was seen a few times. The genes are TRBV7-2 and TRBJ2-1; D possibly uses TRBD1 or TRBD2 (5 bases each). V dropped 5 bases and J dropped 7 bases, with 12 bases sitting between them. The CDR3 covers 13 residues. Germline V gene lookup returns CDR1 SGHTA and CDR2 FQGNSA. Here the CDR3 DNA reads TGTGCCAGCAGCCCGGGACCCCTTAATGAGCAGTTCTTC. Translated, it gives CASSPGPLNEQFF.

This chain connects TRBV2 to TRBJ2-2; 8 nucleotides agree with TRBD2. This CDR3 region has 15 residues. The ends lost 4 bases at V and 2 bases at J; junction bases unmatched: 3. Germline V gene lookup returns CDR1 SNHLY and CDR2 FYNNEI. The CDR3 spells CASSVSGINTGELFF. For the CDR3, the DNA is TGTGCCAGCAGTGTTAGCGGGATTAACACCGGGGAGCTGTTTTTT.

The CDR3 is CAATGTVNTEAFF. The CDR3 DNA is TGTGCCGCGACCGGGACGGTGAACACTGAAGCTTTCTTT. The chain employs TRBV10-3 and TRBJ1-1; possibly TRBD1 for D (5 bases). Germline CDR1 reads ENHRY; CDR2 reads SYGVKD. V lost 11 bases to trimming and J lost 0 bases, with 13 bases between them. The CDR3 loop spans 13 amino acids.

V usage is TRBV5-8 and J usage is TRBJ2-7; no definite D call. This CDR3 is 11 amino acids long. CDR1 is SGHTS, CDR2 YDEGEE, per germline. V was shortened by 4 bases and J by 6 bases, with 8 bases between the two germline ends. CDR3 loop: CASSTLLEQYF. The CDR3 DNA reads TGTGCCAGCAGCACCCTCCTCGAGCAGTACTTC.

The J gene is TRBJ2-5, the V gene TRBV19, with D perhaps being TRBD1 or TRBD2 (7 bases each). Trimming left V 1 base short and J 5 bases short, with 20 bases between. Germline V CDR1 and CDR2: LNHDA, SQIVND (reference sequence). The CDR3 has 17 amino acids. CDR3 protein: CASSIGKLGEGAETQYF. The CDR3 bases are TGTGCCAGTAGTATAGGAAAGTTGGGGGAGGGGGCGGAGACCCAGTACTTC.

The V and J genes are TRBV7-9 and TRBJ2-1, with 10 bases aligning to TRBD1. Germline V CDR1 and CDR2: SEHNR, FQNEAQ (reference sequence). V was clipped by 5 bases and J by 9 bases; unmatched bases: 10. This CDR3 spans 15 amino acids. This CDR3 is CASSLPRTGGAEQFF. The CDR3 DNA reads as TGTGCCAGCAGCCTCCCTAGGACAGGGGGGGCTGAGCAGTTCTTC. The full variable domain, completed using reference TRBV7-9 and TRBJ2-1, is DTGVSQNPRHKITKRGQNVTFRCDPISEHNRLYWYRQTLGQGPEFLTYFQNEAQLEKSRLLSDRFSAERPKGSFSTLEIQRTEQGDSAMYLCASSLPRTGGAEQFFGPGTRLTVL.

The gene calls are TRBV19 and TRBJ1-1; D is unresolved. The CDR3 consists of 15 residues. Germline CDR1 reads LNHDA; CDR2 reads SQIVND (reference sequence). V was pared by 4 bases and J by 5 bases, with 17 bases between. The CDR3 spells CASSTPRRGGTEAFF. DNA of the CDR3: TGTGCCAGTAGTACACCTAGGCGGGGAGGAACTGAAGCTTTCTTT.